This T cell receptor (beta chain) was identified in a study of blood T cell repertoires in COVID-19. At the level of the study: Collection of acute and convalescent COVID-19 samples took place in the United States, Italy and Spain. Sources were T cells, B-cell-depleted T cells, or PBMCs; the material itself was cDNA or gDNA.

As handled by the study authors: Amplification of reference gene primers provided the estimated nucleated cell counts. Assay used: immunoSEQ multiplex PCR; TCRdb lists only in-frame clones, some missing. V, J and clone size derive from that table, while D and trimming were established from the DNA sequence. The top ten clones hold about 5.1% of a sample with about 190,000 clones, almost 85% of them seen once. This clone came up once. Since a much larger clone is just one base distant, this may be a read error. Trimming removed 4 bases from V and 1 base from J, with 7 bases in between. The CDR3 extends over 13 amino acids.

The chain carries TRBV12-3 or TRBV12-4 and TRBJ1-1; D possibly corresponds to TRBD1 (5 bases). Sequenced sample: peripheral blood. The TCR sequence derives from an older woman with active or convalescent COVID-19. The CDR3 region is CASSSGQNTEAFF. CDR3 sequence (DNA): TGTGCCAGCAGTTCAGGACAGAACACTGAAGCTTTCTTT.